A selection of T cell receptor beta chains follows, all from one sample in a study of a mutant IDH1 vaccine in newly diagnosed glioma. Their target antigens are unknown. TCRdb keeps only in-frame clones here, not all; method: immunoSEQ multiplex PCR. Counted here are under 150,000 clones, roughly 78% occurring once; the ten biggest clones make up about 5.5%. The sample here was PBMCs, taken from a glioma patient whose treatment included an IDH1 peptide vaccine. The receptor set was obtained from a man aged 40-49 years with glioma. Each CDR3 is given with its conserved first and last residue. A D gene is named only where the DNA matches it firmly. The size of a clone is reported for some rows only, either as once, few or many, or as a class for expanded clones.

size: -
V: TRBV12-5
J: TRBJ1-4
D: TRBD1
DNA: TGTGCTAGTGGTTTAGGACAGGCAAATGAAAAACTGTTTTTT
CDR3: CASGLGQANEKLFF

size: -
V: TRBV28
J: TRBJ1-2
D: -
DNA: TGTGCCAGCAGTTTATACGAGGAGGTCCGGCGTTATGGCTACACCTTC
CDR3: CASSLYEEVRRYGYTF

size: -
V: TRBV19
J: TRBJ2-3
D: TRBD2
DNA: TGTGCCAGTAGTACAACGACTAGCGGGAGAAGTACAGATACGCAGTATTTT
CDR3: CASSTTTSGRSTDTQYF

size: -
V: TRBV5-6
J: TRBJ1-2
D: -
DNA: TGTGCCAGCAGCCGGCCTTTATCTTGGGACTATGGCTACACCTTC
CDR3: CASSRPLSWDYGYTF

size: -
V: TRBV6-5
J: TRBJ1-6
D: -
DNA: TGTGCCAGCAGTATCAGGAAAATTTATAATTCACCCCTCCACTTT
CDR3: CASSIRKIYNSPLHF

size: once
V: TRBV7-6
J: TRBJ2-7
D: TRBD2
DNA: TGTGCCAGCAGCCCGTGGGGGGGGAAAGACTACGAGCAGTACTTC
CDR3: CASSPWGGKDYEQYF

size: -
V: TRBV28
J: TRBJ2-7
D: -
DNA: TGTGCCAGCAGGACGGGGCCCTACGAGCAGTACTTC
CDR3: CASRTGPYEQYF

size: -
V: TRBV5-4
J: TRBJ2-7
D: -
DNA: TGTGCCAGCAGCTTGGCCCTGGAGCTCCCCTACGAGCAGTACTTC
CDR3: CASSLALELPYEQYF

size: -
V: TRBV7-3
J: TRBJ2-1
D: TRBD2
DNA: TGTGCCAGCAGCCCGGTCGGTGGCGGGAGGGCACAGTTCTTC
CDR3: CASSPVGGGRAQFF

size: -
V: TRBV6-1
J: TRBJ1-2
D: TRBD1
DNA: TGTGCCAGCAGGGAGACAGGGATCTATGGCTACACCTTC
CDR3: CASRETGIYGYTF

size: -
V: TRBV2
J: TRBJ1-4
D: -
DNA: TGTGCCAGCAGTCCCCGAGGGACGGGGAATGAAAAACTGTTTTTT
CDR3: CASSPRGTGNEKLFF

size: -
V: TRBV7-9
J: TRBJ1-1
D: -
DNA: TGTGCCAGCAGCTTACAGGGGCTCACTGAAGCTTTCTTT
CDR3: CASSLQGLTEAFF

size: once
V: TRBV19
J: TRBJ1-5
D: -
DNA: TGTGCCAGTAGTATAGGGGCCAGGGCATATAGCAATCAGCCCCAGCATTTT
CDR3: CASSIGARAYSNQPQHF

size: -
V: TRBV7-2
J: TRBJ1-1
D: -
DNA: TGTGCCAGCAGCTTAGCGGGGGTAGGGAGGGGTTTGTTGAACACTGAAGCTTTCTTT
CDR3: CASSLAGVGRGLLNTEAFF

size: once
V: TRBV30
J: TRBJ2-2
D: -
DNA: TGTGCCTGGAGAGCATCGGGGAGGAGAGTCACCGGGGAGCTGTTTTTT
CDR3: CAWRASGRRVTGELFF

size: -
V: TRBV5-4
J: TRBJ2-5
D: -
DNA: TGTGCCAGCAGCAACGGCAGGGAAGAGACCCAGTACTTC
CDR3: CASSNGREETQYF

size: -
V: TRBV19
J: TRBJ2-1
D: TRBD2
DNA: TGTGCCAGCCAACGACTAGCGGGGAGCTCCTACAATGAGCAGTTCTTC
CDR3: CASQRLAGSSYNEQFF

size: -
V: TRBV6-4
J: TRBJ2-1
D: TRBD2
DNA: TGTGCCAGCAGTGATTCGCTAGCGGGAGTCCATGAGCAGTTCTTC
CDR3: CASSDSLAGVHEQFF

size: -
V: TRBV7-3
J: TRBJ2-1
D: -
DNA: TGTGCCAGCAGCTTAACTTCCTACAATGAGCAGTTCTTC
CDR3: CASSLTSYNEQFF

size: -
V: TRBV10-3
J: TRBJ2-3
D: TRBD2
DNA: TGTGCCATCAGTGAGCCGGGGACTAGCGGGGCTGGCACAGATACGCAGTATTTT
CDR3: CAISEPGTSGAGTDTQYF

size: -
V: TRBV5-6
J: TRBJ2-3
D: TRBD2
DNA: TGTGCCAGCAGCTTGGTTAGCGGGGGGGTTAGCACAGATACGCAGTATTTT
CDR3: CASSLVSGGVSTDTQYF

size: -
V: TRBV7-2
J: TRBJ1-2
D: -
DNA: TGTGCCAGCAGCCAAAGGGAAGACTATGGCTACACCTTC
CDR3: CASSQREDYGYTF

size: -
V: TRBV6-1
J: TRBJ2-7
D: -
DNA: TGTGCCAGCAGTGACAACAGGGTAAGGGAGCAGTACTTC
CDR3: CASSDNRVREQYF

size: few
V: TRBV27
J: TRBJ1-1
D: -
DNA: TGTGCCAGCAGTTTAATTGGGGTGAACACTGAAGCTTTCTTT
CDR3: CASSLIGVNTEAFF

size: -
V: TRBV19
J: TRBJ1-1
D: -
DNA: TGTGCCAGTACCTCGGACCTGGGCACTGAAGCTTTCTTT
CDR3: CASTSDLGTEAFF

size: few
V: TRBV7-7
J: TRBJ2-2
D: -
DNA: TGTGCTAGCAGCTTATCGGGGACCGGGGAGCTGTTTTTT
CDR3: CASSLSGTGELFF

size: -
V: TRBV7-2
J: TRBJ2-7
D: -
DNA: TGTGCCAGCAGCCTAGGGGTCGAGCAGTACTTC
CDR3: CASSLGVEQYF

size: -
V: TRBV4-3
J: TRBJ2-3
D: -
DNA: TGCGCCAGCGCCCTGGGGGCTTCCGAGGTGGATACGCAGTATTTT
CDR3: CASALGASEVDTQYF

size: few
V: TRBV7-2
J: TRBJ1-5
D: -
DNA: TGTGCCAGCAGCGACTTTCGGGACCCCAATCAGCCCCAGCATTTT
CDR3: CASSDFRDPNQPQHF

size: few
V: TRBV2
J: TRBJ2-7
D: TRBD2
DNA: TGTGCCAGCAAATCAGGCGGGAGCGACTACGAGCAGTACTTC
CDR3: CASKSGGSDYEQYF

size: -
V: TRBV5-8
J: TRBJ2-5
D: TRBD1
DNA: TGTGCCAGCAGCTCGGGACAGGGGGCGGGAGAGACCCAGTACTTC
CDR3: CASSSGQGAGETQYF

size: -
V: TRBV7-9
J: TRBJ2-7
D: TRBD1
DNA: TGTGCCAGCAGCTTGTCGGGACAGGGGACGCCCTACGAGCAGTACTTC
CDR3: CASSLSGQGTPYEQYF

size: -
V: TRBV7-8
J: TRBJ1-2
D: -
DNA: TGTGCCAGCAGCCATGGGACACCCAGTGGCTACACCTTC
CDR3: CASSHGTPSGYTF

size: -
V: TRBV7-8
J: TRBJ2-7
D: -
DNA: TGTGCCAGCAGCTTCCATCCGGGGTCTTCCTACGAGCAGTACTTC
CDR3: CASSFHPGSSYEQYF

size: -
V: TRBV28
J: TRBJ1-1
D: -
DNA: TGTGCCAGCAGTTTGTCAGGGGCTAACACTGAAGCTTTCTTT
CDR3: CASSLSGANTEAFF

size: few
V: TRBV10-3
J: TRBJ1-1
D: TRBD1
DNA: TGTGCCATCAGCCTGGGACAGAAGAACACTGAAGCTTTCTTT
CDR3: CAISLGQKNTEAFF

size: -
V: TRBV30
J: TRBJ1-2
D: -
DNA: TGTGCCTGGAGTTTAGGCAGGTCGGAGGGTGGCTACACCTTC
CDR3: CAWSLGRSEGGYTF

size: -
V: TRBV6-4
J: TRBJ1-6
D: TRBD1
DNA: TGTGCCAGCAGTGAGACAGGGGGGGGACCCCTCCACTTT
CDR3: CASSETGGGPLHF

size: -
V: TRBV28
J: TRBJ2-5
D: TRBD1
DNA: TGTGCCAGCAGTACGAAAGGGGACAGGGACGAGGGGACCCAGTACTTC
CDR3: CASSTKGDRDEGTQYF

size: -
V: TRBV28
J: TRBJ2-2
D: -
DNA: TGTGCCAGCAGTCCGGGCGGGGAGCTGTTTTTT
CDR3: CASSPGGELFF

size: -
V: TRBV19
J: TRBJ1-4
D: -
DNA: TGTGCCAGTAGACTCGGGTCTAATAATGAAAAACTGTTTTTT
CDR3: CASRLGSNNEKLFF